Listed here are 7 T cell receptor beta chains from one sample, sequenced in a study of graft-versus-host responses after intestinal transplantation. Graft tissue was processed to release intraepithelial and lamina propria lymphocytes. Only in-frame clones appear in the TCRdb table, and some are missing; sequencing was by immunoSEQ multiplex PCR. The data contain more than 9,500 clones, 70% to 85% of them singletons. This sample comprised ileum tissue, obtained roughly 5 months after intestinal transplantation. The source is a human patient who received an intestinal transplant, so some T cells may come from the graft donor.

V and J are TRBV28 and TRBJ1-1; TRBD1 might be the D (5 bases). V dropped 2 bases and J dropped 6 bases, with 13 bases sitting between them. Germline V gives CDR1 MDHEN, CDR2 SYDVKM. CDR3 length: 14 residues. The DNA of the CDR3 is TGTGCCAGCAGTTTACCAGGGTGGCCCCCTGAAGCTTTCTTT. Its translation: CASSLPGWPPEAFF.

The DNA for the CDR3 is TGCGCCAGCAGCTTGGCCCCGTTTTCGCAGGGCGGGGGAGCTTTCTTT. This gives the protein CASSLAPFSQGGGAFF. The V gene is TRBV5-1, the J gene TRBJ1-1, with a weak D call TRBD1 (5 bases). The germline V and J ends were trimmed by 0 bases and 10 bases, with 22 bases remaining between them. Germline lookup yields CDR1 SGHRS and CDR2 YFSETQ. The CDR3 is made up of 16 amino acids.

This clone was seen a handful of times. The J gene is TRBJ2-1, the V gene TRBV4-2, with D possibly being TRBD2 (5 bases). The CDR3 spans 17 residues. Germline V gene sequence: CDR1 LGHNA, CDR2 YNFKEQ. V was pared by 5 bases and J by 0 bases, with 17 bases between. The CDR3: CASSKGSAPSSYNEQFF. For the CDR3, the DNA is TGTGCCAGCAGCAAAGGTAGCGCGCCCAGCTCCTACAATGAGCAGTTCTTC.

The rearrangement uses TRBV2 and TRBJ2-2; 7 bases map to TRBD1. CDR1 is SNHLY and CDR2 is FYNNEI in the germline V gene. The CDR3 covers 16 residues. Trimming removed 6 bases from V and 2 bases from J; junction bases left unmatched: 9. The CDR3 spells CASSAAGTVNTGELFF. CDR3 in DNA: TGTGCCAGCAGCGCCGCCGGGACAGTTAACACCGGGGAGCTGTTTTTT.

This chain links TRBV27 with TRBJ2-2, with D tentatively TRBD2 (5 bases). The CDR3 runs to 14 residues. Per germline, CDR1 MNHEY and CDR2 SMNVEV (reference sequence). The germline V and J ends were trimmed by 8 bases and 7 bases, with 17 bases remaining between them. CDR3 region: CASRPLRGGGELFF. The CDR3, as DNA: TGTGCCAGCCGCCCTCTCAGAGGAGGCGGGGAGCTGTTTTTT.

This rearrangement joins TRBV7-9 to TRBJ2-5, with TRBD2 identical over 10 bases. The germline V gene has CDR1 SEHNR and CDR2 FQNEAQ (reference sequence). After removal of 6 bases from V and 4 bases from J, the junction contained 8 bases not matched to a gene. The CDR3 length is 15 residues. This CDR3 is CASSPGTSEGETQYF. The CDR3 region has the DNA TGTGCCAGCAGTCCGGGGACTAGCGAGGGAGAGACCCAGTACTTC.

The rearrangement joins TRBV7-9 to TRBJ2-4; TRBD2 is a possible D gene (5 bases). CDR1 and CDR2 from the germline V gene are SEHNR and FQNEAQ (reference sequence). The germline V and J ends were trimmed by 4 bases and 0 bases, with 7 bases remaining between them. The CDR3 is made up of 14 amino acids. Here the CDR3 reads CASSSEGAKNIQYF. Here the CDR3 DNA reads TGTGCCAGCAGCTCCGAGGGAGCCAAAAACATTCAGTACTTC.